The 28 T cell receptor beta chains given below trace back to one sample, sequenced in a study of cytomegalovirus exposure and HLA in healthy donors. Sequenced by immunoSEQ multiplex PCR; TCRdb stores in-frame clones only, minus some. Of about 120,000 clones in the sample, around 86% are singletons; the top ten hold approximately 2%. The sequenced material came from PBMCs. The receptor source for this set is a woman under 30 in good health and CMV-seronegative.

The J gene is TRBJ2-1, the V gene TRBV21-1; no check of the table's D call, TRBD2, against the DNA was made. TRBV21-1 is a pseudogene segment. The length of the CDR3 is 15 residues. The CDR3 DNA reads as TGTGCCAGCAGCAAGCGAGGGAGCTCCTACAATGAGCAGTTCTTC. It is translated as CASSKRGSSYNEQFF.

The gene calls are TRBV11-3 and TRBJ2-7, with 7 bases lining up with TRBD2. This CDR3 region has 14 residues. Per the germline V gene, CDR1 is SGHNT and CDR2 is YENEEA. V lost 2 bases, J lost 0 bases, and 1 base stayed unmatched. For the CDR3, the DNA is TGTGCCAGCAGCTTAATAGCGGGCTCCTACGAGCAGTACTTC. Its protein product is CASSLIAGSYEQYF.

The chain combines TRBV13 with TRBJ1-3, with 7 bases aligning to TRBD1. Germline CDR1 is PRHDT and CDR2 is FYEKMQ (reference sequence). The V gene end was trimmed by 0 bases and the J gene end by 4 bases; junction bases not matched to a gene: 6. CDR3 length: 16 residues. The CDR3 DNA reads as TGTGCCAGCAGCTTAGGAGGGGGCGGGCAAGGAAACACCATATATTTT. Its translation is CASSLGGGGQGNTIYF.

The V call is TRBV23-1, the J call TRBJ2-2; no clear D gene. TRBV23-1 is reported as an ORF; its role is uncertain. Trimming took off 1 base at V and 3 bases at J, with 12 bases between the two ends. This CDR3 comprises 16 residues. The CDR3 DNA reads TGCGCCAGCAGTCAATTTTCCAGAGGCTACACCGGGGAGCTGTTTTTT. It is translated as CASSQFSRGYTGELFF.

CDR3 sequence reads: CASGLAGYEQYF. CDR3 nucleotide sequence: TGTGCCTCGGGACTAGCGGGATACGAGCAGTACTTC. This chain connects TRBV10-3 to TRBJ2-7; TRBD2 aligns across 13 bases. CDR3 length: 12 residues. With V trimmed by 11 bases and J by 4 bases, 2 bases remained unmatched. Germline CDR1 and CDR2: ENHRY and SYGVKD.

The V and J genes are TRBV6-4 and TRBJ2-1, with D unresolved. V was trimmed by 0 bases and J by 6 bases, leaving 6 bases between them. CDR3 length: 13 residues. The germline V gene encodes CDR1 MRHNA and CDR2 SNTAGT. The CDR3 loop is CASSDSATNEQFF. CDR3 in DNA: TGTGCCAGCAGTGACTCCGCTACCAATGAGCAGTTCTTC.

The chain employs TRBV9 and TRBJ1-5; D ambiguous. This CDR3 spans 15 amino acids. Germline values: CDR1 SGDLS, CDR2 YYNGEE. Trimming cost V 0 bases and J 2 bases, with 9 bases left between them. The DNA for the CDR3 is TGTGCCAGCAGCGTAGACGCGGAGGGCAATCAGCCCCAGCATTTT. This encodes CASSVDAEGNQPQHF.

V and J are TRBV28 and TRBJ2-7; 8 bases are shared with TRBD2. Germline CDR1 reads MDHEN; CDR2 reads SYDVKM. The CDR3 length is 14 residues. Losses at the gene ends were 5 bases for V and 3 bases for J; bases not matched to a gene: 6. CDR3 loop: CASSAGGGRYEQYF. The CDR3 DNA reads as TGTGCCAGCAGTGCGGGGGGCGGGCGCTACGAGCAGTACTTC.

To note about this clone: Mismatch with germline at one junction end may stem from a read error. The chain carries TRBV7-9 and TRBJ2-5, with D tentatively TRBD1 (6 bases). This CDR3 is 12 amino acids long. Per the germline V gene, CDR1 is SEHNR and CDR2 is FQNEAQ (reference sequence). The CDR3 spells CASSLQQGSGDF. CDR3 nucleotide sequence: TGTGCCAGCAGCTTACAACAGGGTAGTGGAGACTTC.

Here the CDR3 DNA reads TGTGCCAGTAGTATAGGACAGGGGGATGGCTACACCTTC. Translated: CASSIGQGDGYTF. V usage is TRBV19 and J usage is TRBJ1-2; 9 bases are shared with TRBD1. The J segment lost 6 bases and the V segment lost 1 base, leaving 0 bases of the junction unmatched. CDR3 size: 13 residues. The germline V gene encodes CDR1 LNHDA and CDR2 SQIVND (reference sequence). The whole variable domain, remainder taken from reference TRBV19 and TRBJ1-2, is DGGITQSPKYLFRKEGQNVTLSCEQNLNHDAMYWYRQDPGQGLRLIYYSQIVNDFQKGDIAEGYSVSREKKESFPLTVTSAQKNPTAFYLCASSIGQGDGYTFGSGTRLTVV.

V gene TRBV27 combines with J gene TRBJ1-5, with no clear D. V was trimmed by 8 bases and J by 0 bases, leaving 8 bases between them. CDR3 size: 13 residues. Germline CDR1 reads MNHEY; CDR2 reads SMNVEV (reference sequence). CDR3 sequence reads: CASAIYSNQPQHF. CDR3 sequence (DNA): TGTGCCAGCGCTATTTATAGCAATCAGCCCCAGCATTTT.

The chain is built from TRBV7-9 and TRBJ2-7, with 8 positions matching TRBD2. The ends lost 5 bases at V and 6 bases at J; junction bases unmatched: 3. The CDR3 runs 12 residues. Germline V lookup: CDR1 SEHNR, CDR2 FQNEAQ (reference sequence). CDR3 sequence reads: CASSREGTEQYF. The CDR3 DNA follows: TGTGCCAGCAGCCGGGAGGGGACCGAGCAGTACTTC.

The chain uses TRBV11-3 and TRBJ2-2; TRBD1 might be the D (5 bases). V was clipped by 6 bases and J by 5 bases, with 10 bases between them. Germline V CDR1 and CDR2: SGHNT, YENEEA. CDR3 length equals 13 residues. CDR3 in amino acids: CASRATATGELFF. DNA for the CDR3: TGTGCCAGCAGGGCGACAGCAACCGGGGAGCTGTTTTTT. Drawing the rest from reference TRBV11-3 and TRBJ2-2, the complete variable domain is EAGVVQSPRYKIIEKKQPVAFWCNPISGHNTLYWYLQNLGQGPELLIRYENEEAVDDSQLPKDRFSAERLKGVDSTLKIQPAELGDSAVYLCASRATATGELFFGEGSRLTVL.

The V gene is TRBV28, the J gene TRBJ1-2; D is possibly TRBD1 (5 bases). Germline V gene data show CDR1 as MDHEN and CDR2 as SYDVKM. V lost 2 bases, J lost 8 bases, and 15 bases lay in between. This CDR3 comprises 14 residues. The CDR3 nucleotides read TGTGCCAGCAGTTTAACGGGGGGTTTGAGAGGCTACACCTTC. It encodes CASSLTGGLRGYTF.

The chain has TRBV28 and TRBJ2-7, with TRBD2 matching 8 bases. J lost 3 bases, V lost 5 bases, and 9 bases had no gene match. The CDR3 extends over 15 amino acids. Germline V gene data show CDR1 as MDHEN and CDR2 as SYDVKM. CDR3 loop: CASSRRLAPYYEQYF. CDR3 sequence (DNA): TGTGCCAGCAGTCGGAGACTAGCGCCCTACTACGAGCAGTACTTC.

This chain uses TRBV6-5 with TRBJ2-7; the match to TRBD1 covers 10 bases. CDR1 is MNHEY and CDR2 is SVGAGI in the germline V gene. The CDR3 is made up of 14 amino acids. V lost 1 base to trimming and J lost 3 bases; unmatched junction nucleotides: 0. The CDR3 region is CASSYWDRGYEQYF. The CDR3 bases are TGTGCCAGCAGTTACTGGGACAGGGGCTACGAGCAGTACTTC.

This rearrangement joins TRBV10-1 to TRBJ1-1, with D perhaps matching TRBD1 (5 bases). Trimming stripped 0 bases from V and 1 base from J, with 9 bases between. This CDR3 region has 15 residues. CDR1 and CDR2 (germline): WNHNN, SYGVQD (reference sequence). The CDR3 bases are TGCGCCAGCAGTGAGTCGGGGGGAACGAACACTGAAGCTTTCTTT. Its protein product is CASSESGGTNTEAFF.

The DNA of the CDR3 is TGTGCCAGCAGTGAAGCACCCGGGTACACTGAAGCTTTCTTT. Translated: CASSEAPGYTEAFF. This rearrangement joins TRBV6-1 to TRBJ1-1, with no clear D. The CDR3 totals 14 residues. V was shortened by 0 bases and J by 3 bases, with 8 bases between the two germline ends. Germline assignment: CDR1 MNHNS and CDR2 SASEGT.

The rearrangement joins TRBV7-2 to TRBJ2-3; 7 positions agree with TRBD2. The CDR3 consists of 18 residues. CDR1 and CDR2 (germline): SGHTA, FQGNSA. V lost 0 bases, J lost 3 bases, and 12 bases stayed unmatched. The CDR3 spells CASSLAVYTAGSTDTQYF. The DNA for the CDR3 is TGTGCCAGCAGCTTAGCGGTCTATACAGCGGGATCGACAGATACGCAGTATTTT.

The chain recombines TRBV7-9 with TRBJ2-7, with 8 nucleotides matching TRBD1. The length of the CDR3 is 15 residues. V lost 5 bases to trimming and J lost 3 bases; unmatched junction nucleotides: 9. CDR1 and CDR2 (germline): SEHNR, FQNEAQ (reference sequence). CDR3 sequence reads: CASSEARGRLYEQYF. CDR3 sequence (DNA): TGTGCCAGCAGCGAGGCCAGGGGGCGTCTCTACGAGCAGTACTTC.

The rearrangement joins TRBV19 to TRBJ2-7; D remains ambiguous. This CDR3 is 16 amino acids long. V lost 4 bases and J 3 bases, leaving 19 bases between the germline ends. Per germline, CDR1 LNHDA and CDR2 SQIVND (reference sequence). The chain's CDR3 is CASSKNHFSTNYEQYF. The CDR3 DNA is TGTGCCAGTAGTAAAAACCATTTTTCTACCAACTACGAGCAGTACTTC.

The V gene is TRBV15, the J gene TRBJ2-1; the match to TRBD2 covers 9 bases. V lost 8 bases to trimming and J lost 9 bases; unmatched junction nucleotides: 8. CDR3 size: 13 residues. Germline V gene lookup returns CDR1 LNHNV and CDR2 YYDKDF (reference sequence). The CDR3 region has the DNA TGTGCCACCGACGGGACTAGCATAGGTGAGCAGTTCTTC. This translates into CATDGTSIGEQFF.

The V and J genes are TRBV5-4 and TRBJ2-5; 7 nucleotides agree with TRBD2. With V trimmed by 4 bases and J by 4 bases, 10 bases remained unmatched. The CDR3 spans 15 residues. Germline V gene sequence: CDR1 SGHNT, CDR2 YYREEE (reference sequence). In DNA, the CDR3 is TGTGCCAGCAGCAGACGGGGCGGGAGCTCAGAGACCCAGTACTTC. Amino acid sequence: CASSRRGGSSETQYF.

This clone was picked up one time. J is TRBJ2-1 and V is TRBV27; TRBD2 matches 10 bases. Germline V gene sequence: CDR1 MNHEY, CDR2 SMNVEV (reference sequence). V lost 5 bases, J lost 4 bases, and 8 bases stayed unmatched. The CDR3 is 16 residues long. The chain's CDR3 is CASSASSGGTYNEQFF. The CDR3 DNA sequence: TGTGCCAGCAGTGCCTCTAGCGGGGGAACATACAATGAGCAGTTCTTC.

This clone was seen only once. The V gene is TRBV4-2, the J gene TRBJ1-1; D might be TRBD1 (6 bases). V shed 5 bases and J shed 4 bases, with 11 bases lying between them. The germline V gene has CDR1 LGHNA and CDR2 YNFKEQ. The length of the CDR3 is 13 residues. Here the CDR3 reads CASSARGTTEAFF. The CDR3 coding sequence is TGTGCCAGCAGCGCCAGGGGCACCACTGAAGCTTTCTTT.

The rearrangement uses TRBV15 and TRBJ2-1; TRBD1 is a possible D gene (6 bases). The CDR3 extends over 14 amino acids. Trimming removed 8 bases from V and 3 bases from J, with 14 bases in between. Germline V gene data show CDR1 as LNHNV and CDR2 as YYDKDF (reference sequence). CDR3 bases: TGTGCCACCTTCGAGGGGGAAGACTACAATGAGCAGTTCTTC. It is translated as CATFEGEDYNEQFF.

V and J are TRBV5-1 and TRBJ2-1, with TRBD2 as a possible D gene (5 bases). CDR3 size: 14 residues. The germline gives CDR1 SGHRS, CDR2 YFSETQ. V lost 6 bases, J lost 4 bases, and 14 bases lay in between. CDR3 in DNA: TGCGCCAGCATGGCAGCGGAGTTATACAATGAGCAGTTCTTC. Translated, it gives CASMAAELYNEQFF.

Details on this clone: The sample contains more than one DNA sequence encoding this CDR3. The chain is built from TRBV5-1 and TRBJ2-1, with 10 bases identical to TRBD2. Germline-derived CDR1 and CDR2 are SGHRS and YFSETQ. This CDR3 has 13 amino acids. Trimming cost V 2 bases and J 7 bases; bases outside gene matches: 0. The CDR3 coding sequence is TGCGCCAGCAGCTTAGCGGGGGGGAATGAGCAGTTCTTC. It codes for CASSLAGGNEQFF.